Each of the 17 T cell receptor beta chains below was sequenced from the same sample in a study of OX40 agonist ivuxolimab in advanced cancers. The method was immunoSEQ multiplex PCR; TCRdb's version includes in-frame clones alone and lacks a portion of them. The sample holds more than 100,000 clones; about nine tenths are singletons and the top ten take approximately 1.1%. Specimen: CD4+ or CD8+ T cells sorted from blood, collected in a trial of the OX40 agonist ivuxolimab. All receptors derive from an adult with an advanced solid tumor such as melanoma, head and neck, liver or kidney cancer.

This chain links TRBV5-8 with TRBJ1-1; TRBD1 aligns across 10 bases. Trimming cost V 3 bases and J 5 bases; bases outside gene matches: 4. The germline V gene encodes CDR1 SGHTS and CDR2 YDEGEE. The CDR3 runs 14 residues. The CDR3 here is CASSWDRGGTEAFF. The CDR3 DNA follows: TGTGCCAGCAGCTGGGACAGGGGTGGGACTGAAGCTTTCTTT.

The V gene is TRBV6-1, the J gene TRBJ2-7, with D possibly matching TRBD2 (7 bases). This CDR3 comprises 15 residues. Germline V lookup: CDR1 MNHNS, CDR2 SASEGT. Trimming removed 1 base from V and 4 bases from J, with 14 bases in between. CDR3 protein: CASSEVGGASYEQYF. The CDR3 nucleotides read TGTGCCAGCAGTGAAGTGGGGGGGGCATCGTACGAGCAGTACTTC.

The CDR3 sequence is CASSLAANEQFF. The CDR3 region has the DNA TGTGCCAGCAGCTTAGCTGCGAATGAGCAGTTCTTC. The V gene is TRBV7-9, the J gene TRBJ2-1, with D unclear. The CDR3 is 12 residues long. V lost 0 bases and J 7 bases, leaving 4 bases between the germline ends. The germline gives CDR1 SEHNR, CDR2 FQNEAQ (reference sequence).

The gene calls are TRBV29-1 and TRBJ2-3; D unresolved. V dropped 4 bases and J dropped 0 bases, with 5 bases sitting between them. The CDR3 is 12 amino acids. The germline V gene has CDR1 SQVTM and CDR2 ANQGSEA. The DNA of the CDR3 is TGCAGCGTTGCCAGTAGCACAGATACGCAGTATTTT. Translation gives CSVASSTDTQYF.

The sample holds a few counts of this clone. The chain combines TRBV29-1 with TRBJ1-4; 11 nucleotides agree with TRBD1. Germline assignment: CDR1 SQVTM and CDR2 ANQGSEA. CDR3 length equals 14 residues. After removal of 4 bases from V and 7 bases from J, the junction contained 5 bases not matched to a gene. CDR3 nucleotides: TGCAGCGTTGGGACAGGGGGCAGGGGTGAAAAACTGTTTTTT. Its translation: CSVGTGGRGEKLFF.

J is TRBJ2-2 and V is TRBV7-3; no clear D gene. Germline V gene data show CDR1 as SGHTA and CDR2 as FQGTGA. The V end was cut by 5 bases, the J end by 3 bases, with 4 bases between. This CDR3 spans 12 amino acids. The CDR3 sequence is CASSTYTGELFF. CDR3 sequence (DNA): TGTGCCAGCAGCACCTACACCGGGGAGCTGTTTTTT.

The J gene is TRBJ1-5, the V gene TRBV30; unclear D gene. CDR1 GTSNPN and CDR2 SVGIG come from the germline V gene (reference sequence). The CDR3 length is 14 residues. V was shortened by 1 base and J by 5 bases, with 12 bases between the two germline ends. The DNA for the CDR3 is TGTGCCTGGAGTGCAACATTTATGGATCAGCCCCAGCATTTT. This encodes CAWSATFMDQPQHF.

This CDR3 is CASRGAVNTGELFF. The CDR3 DNA reads as TGTGCCAGCAGGGGGGCCGTGAACACCGGGGAGCTGTTTTTT. This sequence joins TRBV11-3 and TRBJ2-2, with D maybe TRBD1 (6 bases). CDR1 is SGHNT, CDR2 YENEEA, per germline. Trimming took off 6 bases at V and 1 base at J, with 9 bases between the two ends. This CDR3 has 14 residues. Supplemented by reference TRBV11-3 and TRBJ2-2, the full variable domain reads EAGVVQSPRYKIIEKKQPVAFWCNPISGHNTLYWYLQNLGQGPELLIRYENEEAVDDSQLPKDRFSAERLKGVDSTLKIQPAELGDSAVYLCASRGAVNTGELFFGEGSRLTVL.

The gene calls are TRBV25-1 and TRBJ2-7; TRBD1 matches 8 bases. CDR1 and CDR2 from the germline V gene are MGHDK and SYGVNS. V trimming: 1 base; J trimming: 5 bases; junction bases outside the gene matches: 4. This CDR3 comprises 14 residues. The CDR3: CASSEWTGINEQYF. In DNA form, the CDR3 reads TGTGCCAGCAGTGAATGGACAGGGATCAACGAGCAGTACTTC.

This chain's CDR3 is CASSYTVLRSETQYF. The CDR3 nucleotides read TGTGCCAGCAGTTACACGGTCTTACGGTCAGAGACCCAGTACTTC. The J gene is TRBJ2-5, the V gene TRBV6-5, with D unclear. The germline V gene encodes CDR1 MNHEY and CDR2 SVGAGI. Between the trimmed V and J ends, which lost 2 bases and 4 bases, there was a span of 14 bases. The CDR3 covers 15 residues.

V and J are TRBV19 and TRBJ2-2, with 8 bases that match TRBD1. J gave up 7 bases and V 7 bases, and 8 bases lay outside the gene matches. This CDR3 contains 14 residues. The V gene's germline CDR1 is LNHDA and CDR2 SQIVND (reference sequence). The CDR3 DNA sequence: TGTGCCAGTACCGTGGACAGGGCTGACGGGGAGCTGTTTTTT. Amino acid sequence: CASTVDRADGELFF.

The chain uses TRBV15 and TRBJ2-1; 11 positions agree with TRBD2. The germline gives CDR1 LNHNV, CDR2 YYDKDF (reference sequence). The CDR3 has 17 amino acids. V trimming: 3 bases; J trimming: 4 bases; junction bases outside the gene matches: 8. The CDR3 coding sequence is TGTGCCACCAGCAGGGCCCTAGCGGGAGGTTCGTACAATGAGCAGTTCTTC. Translating gives CATSRALAGGSYNEQFF.

The chain is built from TRBV27 and TRBJ2-5; D not resolved. Trimming stripped 3 bases from V and 0 bases from J, with 11 bases between. The CDR3 runs to 15 residues. In germline, CDR1 is MNHEY, CDR2 SMNVEV (reference sequence). The CDR3 reads CASSLGVVYQETQYF. The CDR3 region has the DNA TGTGCCAGCAGTTTGGGCGTAGTGTACCAAGAGACCCAGTACTTC.

The chain joins TRBV6-1 to TRBJ1-3; 7 bases agree with TRBD1. Germline lookup yields CDR1 MNHNS and CDR2 SASEGT. V gave up 6 bases and J gave up 2 bases; unmatched junction bases: 7. CDR3 length: 15 residues. CDR3 bases: TGTGCCAGCAGCGATACAGGGGTGGCTGGAAACACCATATATTTT. Protein product: CASSDTGVAGNTIYF.

The V gene is TRBV27, the J gene TRBJ2-3; D gene unclear. Trimming removed 6 bases from V and 0 bases from J, with 4 bases in between. The CDR3 spans 12 residues. The V gene's germline CDR1 is MNHEY and CDR2 SMNVEV (reference sequence). The DNA of the CDR3 is TGTGCCAGCAGCCAAAGCACAGATACGCAGTATTTT. Translation gives CASSQSTDTQYF.

The J gene is TRBJ1-6, the V gene TRBV27; 8 positions agree with TRBD1. This CDR3 spans 14 amino acids. The V gene's germline CDR1 is MNHEY and CDR2 SMNVEV (reference sequence). The V gene end was trimmed by 9 bases and the J gene end by 9 bases; junction bases not matched to a gene: 10. The CDR3 nucleotides are TGTGCCAGTGGGGGCAGGGGGCAAGGTTCACCCCTCCACTTT. Amino acid sequence: CASGGRGQGSPLHF.

DNA of the CDR3: TGCGCCAGCAGTCAAATCCCGCGGGGGGACAGGGGTAATGGAAACACCATATATTTT. Its translation is CASSQIPRGDRGNGNTIYF. V gene TRBV23-1 combines with J gene TRBJ1-3; 10 positions agree with TRBD1. TRBV23-1 qualifies as an ORF whose function is uncertain. The junction had 13 bases not matched to a gene; V was cut back by 2 bases and J by 3 bases. CDR3 length: 19 amino acids.